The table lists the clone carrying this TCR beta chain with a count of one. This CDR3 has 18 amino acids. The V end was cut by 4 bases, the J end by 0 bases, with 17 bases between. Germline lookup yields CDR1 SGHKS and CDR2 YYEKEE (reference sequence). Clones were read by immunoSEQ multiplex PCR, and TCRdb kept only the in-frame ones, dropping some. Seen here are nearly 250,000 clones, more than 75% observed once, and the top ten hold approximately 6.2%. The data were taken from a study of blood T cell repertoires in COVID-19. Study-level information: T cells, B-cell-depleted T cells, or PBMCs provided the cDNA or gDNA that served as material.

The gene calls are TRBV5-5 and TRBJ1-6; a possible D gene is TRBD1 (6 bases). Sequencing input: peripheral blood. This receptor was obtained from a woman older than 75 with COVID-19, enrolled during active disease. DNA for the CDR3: TGTGCCAGCAGCGCGGAGCAGGGGCCGAGCTCCTATAATTCACCCCTCCACTTT. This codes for CASSAEQGPSSYNSPLHF.